This T cell receptor beta chain was sequenced for a study of blood T cell repertoires in COVID-19. Study-wide context: Donors in the United States, Italy and Spain gave samples during acute or convalescent COVID-19.

Original handling: Reference gene primers were amplified, and this amplification served to estimate nucleated cell counts. Generated by immunoSEQ multiplex PCR, the TCRdb table keeps only in-frame clones and is missing some. V and J calls and clone size are copied from that table; D and trimming were computed from the DNA. Of around 55,000 clones in the sample, around 85% were seen once. This clone showed up just once. The TCR was taken from a human donor in a cohort sampled during active COVID-19. Material for sequencing was peripheral blood.

CDR3 in DNA: TGTGCCACCATAAATACAGGTTCGTGGGACACCGGGGAGCTGTTTTTT. Residues: CATINTGSWDTGELFF. The chain uses TRBV24-1 and TRBJ2-2; a weak D match, TRBD1 (5 bases). Germline V CDR1 and CDR2: KGHDR, SFDVKD. This CDR3 region has 16 residues. V dropped 8 bases and J dropped 3 bases, with 18 bases sitting between them.